Detailed here is one T cell receptor (beta chain). The target antigen is unknown. The sample belongs to a study of memory B cells and T cells in multiple sclerosis. Study outcomes and limitations: Compartments had unequal clone-set sizes, affecting shared clonotype counts.

After removal of 0 bases from V and 10 bases from J, the junction contained 9 bases not matched to a gene. This CDR3 comprises 15 residues. Per germline, CDR1 SGDLS and CDR2 YYNGEE. After stimulus-free culture, autoproliferating CFSE-dim and non-proliferating CFSE-high T cells were sequenced separately. Cultures began with about 50 million CFSE-labeled PBMCs, unstimulated for roughly seven days, with replicate wells pooled. The PBMCs received roughly 0.5 uM CFSE and serum-free culture with no added stimuli. Using immunoSEQ multiplex PCR, the repertoire was profiled, and TCRdb retains in-frame clones only, with some absent. The data contain some 49,000 clones, over 75% of them singletons.

The genes are TRBV9 and TRBJ2-1, with 8 bases that match TRBD2. The sequenced sample was PBMCs from blood kept in culture. The receptor was isolated from a human donor with multiple sclerosis. CDR3: CASSVGTGGPQEQFF. DNA for the CDR3: TGTGCCAGCAGCGTAGGGACGGGGGGGCCGCAGGAGCAGTTCTTC.